Following are 25 T cell receptor beta chains from one sample sequenced in a study of regulatory T cells in long-lasting Graves disease. Sample time point: persistent/refractory GD, antithyroid drugs over 5 years with positive TRAb. From RNA extracted from PBMCs, the TCR library was made. For TCR beta, libraries came from iRepertoire HTBI primers and Arm-PCR of CDR3 regions. TCRdb called the multiplex PCR reads again in MiXCR, with one record for every CDR3 protein. The sample records approximately 400,000 distinct CDR3 sequences, roughly 25% being singletons. The sequencing here drew on peripheral blood mononuclear cells (PBMCs), taken when the disease was refractory, from a patient treated with antithyroid drugs. All receptors come from a woman in her 40s with Graves disease.

V usage is TRBV13 and J usage is TRBJ1-1, with 7 bases that match TRBD1. With V trimmed by 5 bases and J by 6 bases, 6 bases remained unmatched. Germline V gives CDR1 PRHDT, CDR2 FYEKMQ (reference sequence). This CDR3 has 13 amino acids. The CDR3 region has the DNA TGTGCCAGCAGCGGGCGGACAGGCCCTGAAGCTTTCTTT. Its translation: CASSGRTGPEAFF.

In this sample, this clonotype turned up many times. The chain is built from TRBV11-2 and TRBJ2-6; unclear D gene. Trimming took 6 bases from V and 2 from J, leaving 11 bases between them. This CDR3 has 15 residues. Germline V gene lookup returns CDR1 SGHAT and CDR2 FQNNGV. CDR3 residues: CASRSLRAGANVLTF. CDR3 sequence (DNA): TGTGCCAGCAGGTCCCTTCGGGCTGGGGCCAACGTCCTGACTTTC.

The J gene is TRBJ2-7, the V gene TRBV3-1, with 10 bases identical to TRBD1. The CDR3 runs to 13 residues. V was pared by 4 bases and J by 6 bases, with 3 bases of the junction left unmatched. In germline, CDR1 is LGHDT, CDR2 YNNKEL (reference sequence). The CDR3 region has the DNA TGTGCCAGCAGCCTCGGACAGGGGGGCGAGCAGTACTTC. Translating it yields CASSLGQGGEQYF.

This clonotype has at least ten counts. This sequence joins TRBV11-1 and TRBJ2-2; possible D gene TRBD2, 7 bases. This CDR3 has 16 amino acids. Trimming cost V 5 bases and J 2 bases, with 15 bases left between them. The germline V gene has CDR1 SGHAT and CDR2 FQDESV (reference sequence). CDR3 bases: TGTGCCAGCAGCCGAGGAGCGGGACAAAACACCGGGGAGCTGTTTTTT. This translates into CASSRGAGQNTGELFF. The full variable domain, completed using reference TRBV11-1 and TRBJ2-2, is EAEVAQSPRYKITEKSQAVAFWCDPISGHATLYWYRQILGQGPELLVQFQDESVVDDSQLPKDRFSAERLKGVDSTLKIQPAELGDSAMYLCASSRGAGQNTGELFFGEGSRLTVL.

The rearrangement links TRBV6-1 to TRBJ2-7; the match to TRBD1 covers 12 bases. Per germline, CDR1 MNHNS and CDR2 SASEGT. V lost 5 bases, J lost 6 bases, and 5 bases stayed unmatched. This CDR3 contains 14 residues. The CDR3 DNA reads TGTGCCAGCAGTAGGGACAGGGGGCGAGGCGAGCAGTACTTC. The encoded protein is CASSRDRGRGEQYF.

In its sample, this clonotype was seen many times. This rearrangement joins TRBV2 to TRBJ1-1; D might be TRBD1 (5 bases). V lost 3 bases to trimming and J lost 3 bases, with 14 bases between them. The germline gives CDR1 SNHLY, CDR2 FYNNEI. This CDR3 has 15 residues. CDR3 DNA sequence: TGTGCCAGCAGTGAGGATCGGGGGTTGGACACTGAAGCTTTCTTT. Translation: CASSEDRGLDTEAFF.

This clonotype was found a few times. The CDR3 protein is CSVELAVTYEQYF. The CDR3 DNA reads TGCAGCGTTGAACTAGCGGTGACCTACGAGCAGTACTTC. The rearrangement uses TRBV29-1 and TRBJ2-7; 7 nucleotides align to TRBD2. J was trimmed by 2 bases and V by 2 bases; bases with no gene match: 3. Germline V gives CDR1 SQVTM, CDR2 ANQGSEA. The CDR3 runs to 13 residues.

V usage is TRBV19 and J usage is TRBJ2-2; D is ambiguous. Trimming shortened V by 2 bases and J by 6 bases, and 7 bases separated the two germline ends. The germline CDR1 and CDR2 sequences are LNHDA and SQIVND (reference sequence). CDR3 length equals 13 residues. CDR3 DNA: TGTGCCAGTAGTATATTAAGTGCCGGGGAGCTGTTTTTT. Its protein product is CASSILSAGELFF.

Comment on this clonotype: A much larger clone differs by one base, so this may be a read error. The V and J genes are TRBV9 and TRBJ2-5; 13 bases match TRBD2. Germline assignment: CDR1 SGDLS and CDR2 YYNGEE. The length of the CDR3 is 15 residues. CDR3 nucleotide sequence: TGTGCCAGCAGCGACCGGACTAGCGGGAGCGAGACCCAGTGCTTC. It encodes CASSDRTSGSETQCF.

V and J are TRBV29-1 and TRBJ2-2; the match to TRBD1 covers 10 bases. The CDR3 consists of 14 residues. Germline-derived CDR1 and CDR2 are SQVTM and ANQGSEA. Trimming at V came to 5 bases and at J to 5 bases, leaving 5 bases not matched to a gene. CDR3 DNA: TGCAGCGTTAGAGGACAGGGGGAAACCGGGGAGCTGTTTTTT. It is translated as CSVRGQGETGELFF.

Points on this clonotype: This may arise from a read error, as a much more abundant clone is one base away. This rearrangement joins TRBV28 to TRBJ2-5, with 10 bases that match TRBD2. Germline V CDR1 and CDR2: MDHEN, SYDVKM. With V trimmed by 5 bases and J by 9 bases, 9 bases remained unmatched. CDR3 length equals 14 residues. CDR3 sequence: CASSRASGSEAQYF. CDR3 bases: TGTGCCAGCAGTCGAGCTAGCGGGAGTGAGGCCCAGTACTTC.

The chain couples TRBV9 to TRBJ1-2; no firm D call. The CDR3 is made up of 12 amino acids. V was clipped by 4 bases and J by 4 bases, with 8 bases between them. Germline loops: CDR1 SGDLS, CDR2 YYNGEE. The CDR3 loop is CASSQYRYGYTF. The CDR3 region has the DNA TGTGCCAGCAGCCAATACCGCTATGGCTACACCTTC.

Ten or more counts support this clonotype. V usage is TRBV28 and J usage is TRBJ1-1; D ambiguous. Germline CDR1 and CDR2: MDHEN and SYDVKM. V lost 3 bases and J 4 bases, leaving 9 bases between the germline ends. The CDR3 is made up of 13 amino acids. CDR3 nucleotide sequence: TGTGCCAGCAGTTTGGGTCCGGCCACTGAAGCTTTCTTT. Translation: CASSLGPATEAFF.

The chain carries TRBV7-9 and TRBJ2-5, with 10 positions matching TRBD2. The V gene end was trimmed by 5 bases and the J gene end by 2 bases; junction bases not matched to a gene: 8. Germline V gene lookup returns CDR1 SEHNR and CDR2 FQNEAQ (reference sequence). This CDR3 comprises 16 residues. The CDR3 DNA is TGTGCCAGCAGCCCGGACGGACTAGCGGAGCAAGAGACCCAGTACTTC. It specifies CASSPDGLAEQETQYF.

This clonotype has only a few counts. The chain is built from TRBV29-1 and TRBJ2-2, with TRBD1 matching 8 bases. The germline CDR1 and CDR2 sequences are SQVTM and ANQGSEA. The CDR3 has 14 residues. V was clipped by 6 bases and J by 4 bases; unmatched bases: 7. The DNA for the CDR3 is TGCAGCGTCCCGGGACAGGCGGCCACCGGGGAGCTGTTTTTT. Translated, it gives CSVPGQAATGELFF.

This clonotype was recorded a few times. J is TRBJ2-1 and V is TRBV12-3 or TRBV12-4; no firm D call. The V gene lost 2 bases and the J gene lost 9 bases, with 17 bases spanning the gap. This CDR3 contains 15 residues. The CDR3 reads CASSLRGVPYGEQFF. The CDR3 DNA reads TGTGCCAGCAGTTTACGTGGTGTTCCTTACGGTGAGCAGTTCTTC.

In its sample, this clonotype was seen many times. The chain combines TRBV10-3 with TRBJ1-2; D gene ambiguous. V was clipped by 11 bases and J by 3 bases, with 16 bases between them. Germline V gene data show CDR1 as ENHRY and CDR2 as SYGVKD. CDR3 length: 13 residues. The chain's CDR3 is CAFAERVHYGYTF. As DNA, the CDR3 is TGTGCCTTCGCTGAGCGGGTTCACTATGGCTACACCTTC.

In its sample, this clonotype was seen a few times. DNA of the CDR3: TGTGCCAGCAGCTTGGGAAATTCATGGGGGGCTGGTAACACTGAAGCTTTCTTT. It is translated as CASSLGNSWGAGNTEAFF. This rearrangement joins TRBV5-5 to TRBJ1-1; possible D gene TRBD1, 6 bases. The V end was cut by 0 bases, the J end by 2 bases, with 20 bases between. This CDR3 has 18 residues. Germline V gene lookup returns CDR1 SGHKS and CDR2 YYEKEE (reference sequence). Full variable domain (missing parts from reference TRBV5-5 and TRBJ1-1): DAGVTQSPTHLIKTRGQQVTLRCSPISGHKSVSWYQQVLGQGPQFIFQYYEKEERGRGNFPDRFSARQFPNYSSELNVNALLLGDSALYLCASSLGNSWGAGNTEAFFGQGTRLTVV.

The chain carries TRBV7-9 and TRBJ1-1, with D unresolved. The CDR3 spans 14 residues. V was trimmed by 2 bases and J by 1 base, leaving 8 bases between them. From germline, CDR1 is SEHNR and CDR2 FQNEAQ (reference sequence). In DNA form, the CDR3 reads TGTGCCAGCAGCTTATATAACCGGAACACTGAAGCTTTCTTT. It is translated as CASSLYNRNTEAFF.

This clonotype has at least ten counts. This sequence joins TRBV6-5 and TRBJ1-1; a possible D gene is TRBD1 (6 bases). Trimming stripped 2 bases from V and 4 bases from J, with 11 bases between. This CDR3 has 14 residues. The V gene's germline CDR1 is MNHEY and CDR2 SVGAGI. CDR3 coding DNA: TGTGCCAGCAGTTACGCCAGGGGAATCACTGAAGCTTTCTTT. Translated, it gives CASSYARGITEAFF.

This chain connects TRBV9 to TRBJ2-5; 10 positions match TRBD1. Per the germline V gene, CDR1 is SGDLS and CDR2 is YYNGEE. The CDR3 length is 18 residues. J gave up 1 base and V 3 bases, and 12 bases lay outside the gene matches. CDR3 sequence reads: CASSARDRGMWAQETQYF. In DNA, the CDR3 is TGTGCCAGCAGCGCCCGGGACAGGGGTATGTGGGCCCAAGAGACCCAGTACTTC. Drawing the rest from reference TRBV9 and TRBJ2-5, the complete variable domain is DSGVTQTPKHLITATGQRVTLRCSPRSGDLSVYWYQQSLDQGLQFLIQYYNGEERAKGNILERFSAQQFPDLHSELNLSSLELGDSALYFCASSARDRGMWAQETQYFGPGTRLLVL.

In this sample, this clonotype turned up many times. This chain connects TRBV7-9 to TRBJ1-1; D unresolved. CDR1 SEHNR and CDR2 FQNEAQ come from the germline V gene (reference sequence). Deletions cut 4 bases from V and 11 bases from J, with 11 bases between. This CDR3 contains 11 residues. The CDR3 region has the DNA TGTGCCAGCAGCTCGAGCTTGGATGCTTTCTTT. Translated: CASSSSLDAFF. Filled out from reference TRBV7-9 and TRBJ1-1, the complete variable domain reads DTGVSQNPRHKITKRGQNVTFRCDPISEHNRLYWYRQTLGQGPEFLTYFQNEAQLEKSRLLSDRFSAERPKGSFSTLEIQRTEQGDSAMYLCASSSSLDAFFGQGTRLTVV.

This clonotype was seen a handful of times. The chain employs TRBV27 and TRBJ2-7; D not certain. Germline CDR1 is MNHEY and CDR2 is SMNVEV (reference sequence). CDR3 size: 16 residues. V was pared by 5 bases and J by 0 bases, with 17 bases between. The CDR3 DNA is TGTGCCAGCAGTCCCAGATTTTACTGGAGCTCCTACGAGCAGTACTTC. Translated, it gives CASSPRFYWSSYEQYF.

This clonotype has a count of ten or more. The V and J genes are TRBV10-1 and TRBJ2-5; D may match TRBD1 or TRBD2 (5 bases each). CDR3 length: 13 amino acids. Germline V gene lookup returns CDR1 WNHNN and CDR2 SYGVQD (reference sequence). V dropped 6 bases and J dropped 10 bases, with 18 bases sitting between them. CDR3 nucleotides: TGCGCCAGCAGCGGGACCAACCGGTGGGACCAGTACTTC. Amino acids: CASSGTNRWDQYF.

The V and J genes are TRBV7-9 and TRBJ2-7, with 9 bases matching TRBD1. The CDR3 extends over 14 amino acids. Germline V CDR1 and CDR2: SEHNR, FQNEAQ (reference sequence). After removal of 7 bases from V and 3 bases from J, the junction contained 7 bases not matched to a gene. The CDR3 DNA follows: TGTGCCAGCATCCCCGGGACAGGGAGCTACGAGCAGTACTTC. Translated: CASIPGTGSYEQYF.